This record concerns one T cell receptor beta chain sequence. Its antigen is unknown. CDR1 MDHEN and CDR2 SYDVKM come from the germline V gene. The length of the CDR3 is 14 residues. Trimming shortened V by 1 base and J by 3 bases, and 7 bases separated the two germline ends. This entry is derived from a study of tissue T cells after allogeneic stem cell transplantation. Study-wide results and limits: Few T cell clones were shared across patients, but motif clusters showed tissue-specific shared signatures.

GI sites, liver, skin and spleen were taken after median 9.75 post-mortem hours. The method was immunoSEQ multiplex PCR; TCRdb's version includes in-frame clones alone and lacks a portion of them. The table shows approximately 3,500 clones, with 59% occurring only once. The chain carries TRBV28 and TRBJ1-5; D is unresolved. The specimen was tissue from the ileum, collected at autopsy. This TCR was sampled from a male donor at least 60 years old with lung cancer. The CDR3 DNA reads as TGTGCCAGCAGTTTATCAGAGGACAATCAGCCCCAGCATTTT. It translates to CASSLSEDNQPQHF.